This paragraph reports one T cell receptor (beta chain). Its specificity is not known. Combining a sample-barcoded 5' primer with a J-beta primer mix, a second PCR ran for roughly 7 to 11 cycles. TCRdb ran MiXCR on the 5' RACE reads and lists one entry per CDR3 protein. The sample holds 1,500,000 or so distinct CDR3 sequences, 35% to 45% seen once. This specimen belongs to a study of blood T cells in healthy people across ages. Study results and caveats: Correlation between TCR beta diversity and naive T cell percentage was strong.

Researchers isolated at least 6 million PBMCs per sample. CDR1 and CDR2 from the germline V gene are MDHEN and SYDVKM. The CDR3 has 17 amino acids. The rearrangement uses TRBV28 and TRBJ2-5; TRBD2 is a possible D gene (5 bases). With the DNA end fitting TRBJ2-7 better, the J assignment may be wrong. This TCR was recovered from a woman aged 18-29 years in good health. The specimen sequenced was blood. In nucleotides, the CDR3 is TGTGCCAGCAGTTTCCCGATTCGGGGAAGAATGACCTACGAGCAGTACTTC. It translates to CASSFPIRGRMTYEQYF.